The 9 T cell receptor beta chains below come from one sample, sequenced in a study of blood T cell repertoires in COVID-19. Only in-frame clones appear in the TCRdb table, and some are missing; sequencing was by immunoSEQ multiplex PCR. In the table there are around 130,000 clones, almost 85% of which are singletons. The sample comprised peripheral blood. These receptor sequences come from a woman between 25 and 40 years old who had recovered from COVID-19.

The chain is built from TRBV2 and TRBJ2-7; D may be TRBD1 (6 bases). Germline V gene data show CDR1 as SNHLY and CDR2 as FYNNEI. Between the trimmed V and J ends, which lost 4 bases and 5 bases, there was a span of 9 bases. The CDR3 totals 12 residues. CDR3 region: CASSVRDNEQYF. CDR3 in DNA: TGTGCCAGCAGTGTCAGGGACAACGAGCAGTACTTC.

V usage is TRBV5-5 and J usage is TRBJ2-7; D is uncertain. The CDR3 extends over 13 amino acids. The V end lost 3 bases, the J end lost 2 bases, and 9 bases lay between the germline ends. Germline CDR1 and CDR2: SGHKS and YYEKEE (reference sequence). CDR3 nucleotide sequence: TGTGCCAGCAGCTCCACAAAGACCTACGAGCAGTACTTC. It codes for CASSSTKTYEQYF. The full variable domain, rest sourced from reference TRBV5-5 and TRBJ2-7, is DAGVTQSPTHLIKTRGQQVTLRCSPISGHKSVSWYQQVLGQGPQFIFQYYEKEERGRGNFPDRFSARQFPNYSSELNVNALLLGDSALYLCASSSTKTYEQYFGPGTRLTVT.

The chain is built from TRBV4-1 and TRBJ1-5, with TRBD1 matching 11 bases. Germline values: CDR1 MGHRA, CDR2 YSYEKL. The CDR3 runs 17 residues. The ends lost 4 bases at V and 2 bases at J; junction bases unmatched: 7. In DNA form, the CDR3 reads TGCGCCAGCAGCCCGGGACAGGGGGGCTTTGGCAATCAGCCCCAGCATTTT. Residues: CASSPGQGGFGNQPQHF.

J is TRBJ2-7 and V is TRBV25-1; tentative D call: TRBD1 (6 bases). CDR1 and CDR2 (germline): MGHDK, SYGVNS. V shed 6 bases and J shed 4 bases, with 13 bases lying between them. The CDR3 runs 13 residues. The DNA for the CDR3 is TGTGCCAGCAGCCGGGGACACCCATACGAGCAGTACTTC. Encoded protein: CASSRGHPYEQYF.

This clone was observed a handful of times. The CDR3 bases are TGTGCCAGCAGTGATCTTCTATACAATGAGCAGTTCTTC. It yields the protein CASSDLLYNEQFF. The chain recombines TRBV6-4 with TRBJ2-1; no reliable D call. The CDR3 is 13 amino acids. Germline loops: CDR1 MRHNA, CDR2 SNTAGT. V was cut by 3 bases and J by 4 bases, with 7 bases left in between.

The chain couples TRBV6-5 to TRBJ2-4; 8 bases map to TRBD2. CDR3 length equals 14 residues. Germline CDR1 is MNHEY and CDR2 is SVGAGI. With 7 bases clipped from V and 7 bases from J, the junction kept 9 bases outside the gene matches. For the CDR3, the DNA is TGTGCCAGCACCCCAGCGGGAGATTTGAACATTCAGTACTTC. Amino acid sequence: CASTPAGDLNIQYF.

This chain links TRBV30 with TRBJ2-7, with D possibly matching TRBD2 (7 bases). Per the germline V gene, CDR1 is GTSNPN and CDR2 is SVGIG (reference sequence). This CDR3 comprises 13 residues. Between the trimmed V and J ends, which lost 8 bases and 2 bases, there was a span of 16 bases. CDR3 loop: CARGGRATYEQYF. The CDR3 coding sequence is TGTGCCAGGGGGGGGAGGGCTACCTACGAGCAGTACTTC.

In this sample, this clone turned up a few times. CDR3 coding DNA: TGTGCCAGCAGTGGGGACAGGAGGTGGGGACATGAGACAGATCAGCCCCAGCATTTT. Protein: CASSGDRRWGHETDQPQHF. This sequence joins TRBV6-1 and TRBJ1-5, with TRBD1 identical over 8 bases. This CDR3 is 19 amino acids long. The germline V gene has CDR1 MNHNS and CDR2 SASEGT. Unmatched junction bases numbered 19, after V lost 4 bases and J lost 5 bases.

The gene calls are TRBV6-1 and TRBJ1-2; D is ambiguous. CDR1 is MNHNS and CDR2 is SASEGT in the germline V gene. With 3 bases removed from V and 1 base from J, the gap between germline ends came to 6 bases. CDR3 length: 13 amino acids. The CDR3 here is CASSDVFNYGYTF. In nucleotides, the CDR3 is TGTGCCAGCAGTGACGTCTTTAACTATGGCTACACCTTC.